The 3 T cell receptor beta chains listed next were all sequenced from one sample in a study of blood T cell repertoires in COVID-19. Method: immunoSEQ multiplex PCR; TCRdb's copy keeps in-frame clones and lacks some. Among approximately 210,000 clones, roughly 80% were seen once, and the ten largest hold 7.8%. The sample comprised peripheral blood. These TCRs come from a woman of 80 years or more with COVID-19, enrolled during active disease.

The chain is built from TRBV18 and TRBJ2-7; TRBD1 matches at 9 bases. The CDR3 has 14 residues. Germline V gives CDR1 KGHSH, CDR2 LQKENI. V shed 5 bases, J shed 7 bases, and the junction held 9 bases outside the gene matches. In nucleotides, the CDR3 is TGTGCCAGCTCAGCGGACAGGGGAGGAGGGGAGCAGTACTTC. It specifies CASSADRGGGEQYF.

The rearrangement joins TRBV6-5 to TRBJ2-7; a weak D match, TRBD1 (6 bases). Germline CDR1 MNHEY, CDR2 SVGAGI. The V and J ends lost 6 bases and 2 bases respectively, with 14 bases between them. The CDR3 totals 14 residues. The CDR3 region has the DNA TGTGCCAGCAGGTGGGGGCGCGATGCCTACGAGCAGTACTTC. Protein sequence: CASRWGRDAYEQYF.

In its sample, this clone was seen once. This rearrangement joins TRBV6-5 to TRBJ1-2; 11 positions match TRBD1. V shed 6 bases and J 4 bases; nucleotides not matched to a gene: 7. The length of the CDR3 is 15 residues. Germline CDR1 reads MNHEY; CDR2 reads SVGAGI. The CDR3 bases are TGTGCCAGCAGCGGGACAGGGGGTATCGGCTATGGCTACACCTTC. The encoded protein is CASSGTGGIGYGYTF.